This TCR beta chain was identified in a study of regulatory T cells in long-lasting Graves disease. Arm-PCR with iRepertoire HTBI primers amplified the CDR3 regions for these TCR beta libraries. TCRdb ran MiXCR on the multiplex PCR reads and lists one entry per CDR3 protein. In the table there are roughly 500,000 distinct CDR3 sequences, 20% of which are singletons. Time point described: persistent/refractory GD, antithyroid drugs over 5 years with positive TRAb. Generation of the TCR library employed RNA extracted from PBMCs. This clonotype was counted ten times or more. This sequence originates from a female donor with Graves disease. The sequences come from peripheral blood mononuclear cells (PBMCs), collected when the disease was refractory, from a patient treated with antithyroid drugs.

CDR3 bases: TGTGCCAGCAGCCCGGACAGGTTGAACACCGGGGAGCTGTTTTTT. Translating gives CASSPDRLNTGELFF. V is TRBV7-8 and J is TRBJ2-2; the match to TRBD1 covers 7 bases. Germline CDR1 reads SGHVS; CDR2 reads FQNEAQ. The CDR3 extends over 15 amino acids. The trim removed 5 bases at V and 1 base at J, leaving 4 bases unmatched.